Described below is a single TCR beta chain sequence and its context. Seattle researchers signed up patients amid active infection and tracked them longitudinally. The sample originates from a study of blood T cell repertoires in COVID-19. The table came from immunoSEQ multiplex PCR; TCRdb's copy has only in-frame clones and leaves some out. The table has a few hundred thousand clones, 75% to 90% seen once; the top ten hold around 14%. CDR3 length: 16 residues. V trimming: 8 bases; J trimming: 4 bases; junction bases outside the gene matches: 11. CDR1 MNHEY and CDR2 SMNVEV come from the germline V gene (reference sequence).

The chain links TRBV27 to TRBJ2-2; 9 positions match TRBD2. Sequencing was performed on peripheral blood. The receptor was derived from a woman aged 70 to 79 with COVID-19, enrolled during active disease. For the CDR3, the DNA is TGTGCCAGCCAAGCGGAAGCGGGGGGCCCCACCGGGGAGCTGTTTTTT. Translating it yields CASQAEAGGPTGELFF.